This T cell receptor (beta chain) was captured in a study of blood T cell repertoires in COVID-19. Study at large: Nucleic acid was either cDNA or gDNA, and it came from T cells, B-cell-depleted T cells, or PBMCs.

CDR3 length equals 12 residues. Germline CDR1 and CDR2: KGHSH and LQKENI. Trimming stripped 2 bases from V and 8 bases from J, with 7 bases between. Under the authors' procedure: Nucleated cell number was recorded as an estimate derived from reference gene primer amplification. Assay: immunoSEQ multiplex PCR; the TCRdb copy retains only in-frame clones and omits some. V, J and clone size reflect that table, while D and trimming were determined from the DNA. The sample lists some 530,000 clones, 75% to 90% occurring once. This clonotype originated in a human donor in a cohort sampled during active COVID-19. The sequenced sample was peripheral blood. The chain couples TRBV18 to TRBJ2-1; no firm D call. In nucleotides, the CDR3 is TGTGCCAGCTCACCAGGTAACTATGAGCAGTTCTTC. Protein sequence: CASSPGNYEQFF.